This paragraph reports one TCR beta chain. Germline V CDR1 and CDR2: SNHLY, FYNNEI. J lost 7 bases, V lost 6 bases, and 12 bases had no gene match. The CDR3 spans 16 residues. Cohort placement rested on clinical history that participants reported themselves. These data are taken from a study of blood T cell repertoires in COVID-19. Here immunoSEQ multiplex PCR was the method, and the copy in TCRdb shows in-frame clones only, minus some. The table records 450,000 to 500,000 clones, less than 90% of them present only once. The chain combines TRBV2 with TRBJ1-5; 10 nucleotides line up with TRBD1. Sample: PBMCs or T cells enriched from blood (not recorded which). This sequence originates from a woman aged 55-69 years who had recovered from COVID-19. The CDR3 DNA is TGTGCCAGCAGCCCCCCGACAGGGGGCTTTGGACAGCCCCAGCATTTT. This translates into CASSPPTGGFGQPQHF.